The 6 T cell receptor beta chains below all came from one sample that was sequenced in a study of post-analysis software for immune sequencing data. Presence of unique molecular identifiers characterized the TCR beta cDNA libraries. TCRdb re-derived calls from the PCR reads in MiXCR, one entry per CDR3 protein. The sample yields 450,000 or so distinct CDR3 sequences, 40% to 55% seen once. Study-wide results and limits: Patients used several TRBV segments, including TRBV5-6, TRBV5-1 and TRBV20-1, more often than controls.

These TCRs' antigens remain unknown. The sequenced sample was blood. These receptors were taken from a girl aged 10 to 17 with multiple sclerosis.

This sequence joins TRBV29-1 and TRBJ2-4; D uncertain. The J call may be incorrect, as the DNA end agrees better with TRBJ2-7. CDR1 is SQVTM, CDR2 ANQGSEA, per germline. The CDR3 consists of 12 residues. This CDR3 is CSVPSGPYEQYF. In DNA form, the CDR3 reads TGCAGCGTTCCCAGTGGCCCTTACGAGCAGTACTTC.

The chain employs TRBV9 and TRBJ2-5; 9 nucleotides match TRBD2. Germline trimming cut 2 bases from V and 11 bases from J; bases unmatched to any gene: 13. The CDR3 is made up of 15 amino acids. Germline V gene lookup returns CDR1 SGDLS and CDR2 YYNGEE. The CDR3 DNA reads as TGTGCCAGCAGCGTCGTAGCGGGAGTTGGGGATGAGCAGTACTTC. It is translated as CASSVVAGVGDEQYF.

The chain employs TRBV4-1 and TRBJ1-1; 7 nucleotides match TRBD1. CDR3 size: 15 residues. Trimming took 0 bases from V and 4 from J; bases not matched to a gene: 5. Germline V gene sequence: CDR1 MGHRA, CDR2 YSYEKL. The CDR3 DNA reads as TGCGCCAGCAGCCAAGATGGGGCAGGGGGCACTGAAGCTTTCTTT. Amino acid sequence: CASSQDGAGGTEAFF.

The rearrangement joins TRBV15 to TRBJ2-7, with 8 nucleotides matching TRBD1. The germline V gene has CDR1 LNHNV and CDR2 YYDKDF (reference sequence). The length of the CDR3 is 14 residues. J gave up 4 bases and V 5 bases, and 7 bases lay outside the gene matches. The CDR3 spells CATSGDRSGYEQYF. In DNA form, the CDR3 reads TGTGCCACCAGCGGGGACAGGTCCGGGTACGAGCAGTACTTC.

This chain links TRBV7-3 with TRBJ1-5; D ambiguous. The CDR3 totals 13 residues. The germline V and J ends were trimmed by 2 bases and 8 bases, with 10 bases remaining between them. Germline assignment: CDR1 SGHTA and CDR2 FQGTGA. The CDR3 coding sequence is TGTGCCAGCAGCTTAGGGGTCCTGGAGCCCCAGCATTTT. It specifies CASSLGVLEPQHF.

V is TRBV20-1 and J is TRBJ2-5; TRBD2 is a possible D gene (6 bases). Trimming removed 1 base at V and 5 bases at J, with 14 bases between. This CDR3 region has 14 residues. The germline CDR1 and CDR2 sequences are DFQATT and SNEGSKA (reference sequence). The CDR3 DNA reads as TGCAGTGCTAGAGTTGGAGGGATCAGGGAGACCCAGTACTTC. It yields the protein CSARVGGIRETQYF.